This is a list of T cell receptor beta chains from one sample in a study of naive and memory T cell subsets. TCRdb re-called the UMI-ligation and nested PCR reads through MiXCR, storing one row per CDR3 protein. Of 70,000 to 95,000 distinct CDR3 sequences detected, about 7% appear once; the ten largest clones hold about 1.6%. The sample was central memory CD4+ T cells from blood. The receptors come from a human donor in good health. CDR3s include the opening cysteine and the closing phenylalanine or tryptophan. The D gene is left open where the match is weak. The size of a clone is reported for some rows only, either as once, few or many, or as a class for expanded clones.

j_gene: TRBJ1-5; abundance: many; d_gene: .; v_gene: TRBV19; CDR3aa: CASRLQWGNQPQHF; CDR3nt: TGTGCCAGTAGACTTCAATGGGGCAATCAGCCCCAGCATTTT
j_gene: TRBJ2-3; abundance: few; d_gene: .; v_gene: TRBV14; CDR3aa: CASSQKRASVDTQYF; CDR3nt: TGTGCCAGCAGCCAGAAAAGGGCGTCGGTTGATACGCAGTATTTT
j_gene: TRBJ1-1; abundance: few; d_gene: .; v_gene: TRBV2; CDR3aa: CASRQGSVTEAFF; CDR3nt: TGTGCCAGCAGACAGGGATCAGTAACTGAAGCTTTCTTT
j_gene: TRBJ2-1; abundance: many; d_gene: TRBD1; v_gene: TRBV24-1; CDR3aa: CATSNTGGSYNEQFF; CDR3nt: TGTGCCACCAGTAATACAGGGGGATCCTACAATGAGCAGTTCTTC
j_gene: TRBJ1-2; abundance: .; d_gene: .; v_gene: TRBV12-3/TRBV12-4; CDR3aa: CASSLGLPYGYTF; CDR3nt: TGTGCCAGCAGTTTAGGCCTCCCCTATGGCTACACCTTC
j_gene: TRBJ2-3; abundance: .; d_gene: TRBD1; v_gene: TRBV27; CDR3aa: CASSSSDRGSYTQYF; CDR3nt: TGTGCCAGCAGTTCATCGGACAGGGGTTCATATACGCAGTATTTT
j_gene: TRBJ1-5; abundance: medium-sized; d_gene: .; v_gene: TRBV12-5; CDR3aa: CASGLATGRYQPQHF; CDR3nt: TGTGCTAGTGGTTTGGCTACAGGGCGGTATCAGCCCCAGCATTTT
j_gene: TRBJ1-2; abundance: many; d_gene: .; v_gene: TRBV29-1; CDR3aa: CSVEYRTYGYTF; CDR3nt: TGCAGCGTTGAGTACAGGACCTATGGCTACACCTTC
j_gene: TRBJ2-7; abundance: few; d_gene: TRBD2; v_gene: TRBV20-1; CDR3aa: CSASLMAGGRDEQYF; CDR3nt: TGCAGTGCTAGTCTTATGGCGGGAGGGCGAGACGAGCAGTACTTC
j_gene: TRBJ1-2; abundance: many; d_gene: .; v_gene: TRBV29-1; CDR3aa: CSGQVGLDGYTF; CDR3nt: TGCAGCGGACAGGTTGGACTTGACGGCTACACCTTC
j_gene: TRBJ2-5; abundance: many; d_gene: .; v_gene: TRBV12-3/TRBV12-4; CDR3aa: CASSPGPSQETQYF; CDR3nt: TGTGCCAGCAGTCCAGGGCCTAGTCAAGAGACCCAGTACTTC
j_gene: TRBJ2-7; abundance: .; d_gene: TRBD1; v_gene: TRBV5-1; CDR3aa: CASSSPSPGQKEQYF; CDR3nt: TGCGCCAGCAGCTCCCCGTCCCCGGGACAGAAAGAGCAGTACTTC
j_gene: TRBJ2-1; abundance: .; d_gene: .; v_gene: TRBV20-1; CDR3aa: CSAPRSGYNEQFF; CDR3nt: TGCAGTGCACCCCGAAGCGGTTACAATGAGCAGTTCTTC
j_gene: TRBJ2-6; abundance: few; d_gene: .; v_gene: TRBV4-2; CDR3aa: CASSQGGAYSGANVLTF; CDR3nt: TGTGCCAGCAGCCAAGGGGGCGCCTACTCTGGGGCCAACGTCCTGACTTTC
j_gene: TRBJ2-3; abundance: .; d_gene: .; v_gene: TRBV27; CDR3aa: CASSARATGTDTQYF; CDR3nt: TGTGCCAGCAGTGCTAGAGCGACAGGCACAGATACGCAGTATTTT
j_gene: TRBJ2-1; abundance: many; d_gene: .; v_gene: TRBV29-1; CDR3aa: CSVSSLPGERQPYNEQFF; CDR3nt: TGCAGCGTCTCCTCACTCCCGGGAGAGCGGCAACCCTACAATGAGCAGTTCTTC
j_gene: TRBJ1-1; abundance: .; d_gene: .; v_gene: TRBV12-3/TRBV12-4; CDR3aa: CASSLMGTLRAETFF; CDR3nt: TGTGCCAGCAGTTTAATGGGGACTTTGAGAGCTGAAACTTTCTTT
j_gene: TRBJ1-1; abundance: many; d_gene: .; v_gene: TRBV29-1; CDR3aa: CSAHGASNTEAFF; CDR3nt: TGCAGCGCGCACGGGGCCTCGAACACTGAAGCTTTCTTT
j_gene: TRBJ1-5; abundance: .; d_gene: .; v_gene: TRBV12-3/TRBV12-4; CDR3aa: CASSAATASSPQRF; CDR3nt: TGTGCCAGCAGTGCCGCGACAGCTAGTAGTCCCCAGCGTTTT
j_gene: TRBJ2-5; abundance: .; d_gene: .; v_gene: TRBV6-5; CDR3aa: CASSYSHQETQYF; CDR3nt: TGTGCCAGCAGTTACTCTCACCAAGAGACCCAGTACTTC
j_gene: TRBJ2-7; abundance: medium-sized; d_gene: .; v_gene: TRBV28; CDR3aa: CASSLVWGPSSYEQYF; CDR3nt: TGTGCCAGCAGTCTGGTCTGGGGTCCAAGCTCCTACGAGCAGTACTTC
j_gene: TRBJ2-3; abundance: .; d_gene: .; v_gene: TRBV29-1; CDR3aa: CSVEDFQGRDTQYF; CDR3nt: TGCAGCGTTGAAGACTTCCAGGGAAGGGATACGCAGTATTTT
j_gene: TRBJ2-6; abundance: .; d_gene: TRBD1; v_gene: TRBV29-1; CDR3aa: CSVVGTVSGANVLTF; CDR3nt: TGCAGCGTTGTGGGGACAGTCTCTGGGGCCAACGTCCTGACTTTC
j_gene: TRBJ2-4; abundance: many; d_gene: .; v_gene: TRBV3-1; CDR3aa: CASSQDRPTGSLAKNIQYF; CDR3nt: TGTGCCAGCAGCCAAGATCGTCCTACAGGGTCATTAGCCAAAAACATTCAGTACTTC
j_gene: TRBJ2-2; abundance: .; d_gene: TRBD1; v_gene: TRBV28; CDR3aa: CASGTAANTGELFF; CDR3nt: TGTGCCAGCGGGACAGCCGCGAACACCGGGGAGCTGTTTTTT
j_gene: TRBJ1-1; abundance: many; d_gene: .; v_gene: TRBV10-3; CDR3aa: CAISEGVNTEAFF; CDR3nt: TGTGCCATCAGCGAGGGGGTGAACACTGAAGCTTTCTTT
j_gene: TRBJ1-1; abundance: many; d_gene: .; v_gene: TRBV20-1; CDR3aa: CSARGVDTEAFF; CDR3nt: TGCAGTGCTAGAGGGGTGGACACTGAAGCTTTCTTT
j_gene: TRBJ2-7; abundance: many; d_gene: TRBD1; v_gene: TRBV7-2; CDR3aa: CASSRGTGGAGQYF; CDR3nt: TGTGCCAGCAGCAGAGGGACAGGGGGCGCCGGGCAGTACTTC
j_gene: TRBJ2-1; abundance: many; d_gene: .; v_gene: TRBV14; CDR3aa: CASSQDKSQGRIVQFF; CDR3nt: TGTGCCAGCAGCCAAGATAAATCCCAGGGTCGGATCGTGCAGTTCTTC
j_gene: TRBJ1-6; abundance: .; d_gene: .; v_gene: TRBV6-6; CDR3aa: CASSPAYIGSRANSPLHF; CDR3nt: TGTGCCAGCAGTCCAGCCTACATCGGGTCTCGAGCTAATTCACCCCTCCACTTT
j_gene: TRBJ2-3; abundance: many; d_gene: .; v_gene: TRBV6-2/TRBV6-3; CDR3aa: CASSYEPRLVQQQYF; CDR3nt: TGTGCCAGCAGTTACGAACCCCGACTAGTCCAGCAGCAGTATTTT
j_gene: TRBJ1-4; abundance: once; d_gene: .; v_gene: TRBV15; CDR3aa: CATSRVPVGNEKLFF; CDR3nt: TGTGCCACCAGCAGAGTGCCAGTGGGCAATGAAAAACTGTTTTTT
j_gene: TRBJ2-5; abundance: .; d_gene: TRBD2; v_gene: TRBV7-7; CDR3aa: CASSSSGGVQETQYF; CDR3nt: TGTGCCAGCAGCTCGAGCGGGGGAGTCCAAGAGACCCAGTACTTC
j_gene: TRBJ2-1; abundance: .; d_gene: .; v_gene: TRBV7-9; CDR3aa: CASGGLRTGEQFF; CDR3nt: TGTGCCAGTGGGGGACTCCGGACTGGTGAGCAGTTCTTC
j_gene: TRBJ1-2; abundance: many; d_gene: .; v_gene: TRBV30; CDR3aa: CAWSASWGFSGYTF; CDR3nt: TGTGCCTGGAGTGCCTCCTGGGGGTTCTCTGGCTACACCTTC
j_gene: TRBJ1-2; abundance: many; d_gene: TRBD1; v_gene: TRBV27; CDR3aa: CASKDRQYGYTF; CDR3nt: TGTGCCAGCAAGGACAGGCAGTATGGCTACACCTTC
j_gene: TRBJ2-2; abundance: few; d_gene: TRBD1; v_gene: TRBV6-2/TRBV6-3; CDR3aa: CASKSGQGVITGELFF; CDR3nt: TGTGCCAGCAAGTCGGGACAGGGGGTTATCACCGGGGAGCTGTTTTTT
j_gene: TRBJ1-1; abundance: few; d_gene: .; v_gene: TRBV7-9; CDR3aa: CASSKGGKDTEAFF; CDR3nt: TGTGCCAGCAGCAAGGGGGGGAAGGACACTGAAGCTTTCTTT
j_gene: TRBJ2-5; abundance: many; d_gene: .; v_gene: TRBV29-1; CDR3aa: CSVARKETQYF; CDR3nt: TGCAGCGTTGCGAGGAAAGAGACCCAGTACTTC
j_gene: TRBJ1-1; abundance: few; d_gene: .; v_gene: TRBV7-9; CDR3aa: CASMSTAGTEAFF; CDR3nt: TGTGCCAGCATGTCGACGGCGGGCACTGAAGCTTTCTTT
j_gene: TRBJ2-5; abundance: .; d_gene: .; v_gene: TRBV2; CDR3aa: CASSVKTQYF; CDR3nt: TGTGCCAGCAGTGTAAAGACCCAGTACTTC
j_gene: TRBJ2-6; abundance: .; d_gene: TRBD1; v_gene: TRBV5-4; CDR3aa: CASSSPTGGTGANVLTF; CDR3nt: TGTGCCAGCAGCTCCCCGACAGGGGGCACTGGGGCCAACGTCCTGACTTTC
j_gene: TRBJ2-7; abundance: many; d_gene: .; v_gene: TRBV6-1; CDR3aa: CASSEGRIRSYEQYF; CDR3nt: TGTGCCAGCAGTGAAGGACGCATCCGCTCCTACGAGCAGTACTTC
j_gene: TRBJ2-3; abundance: many; d_gene: .; v_gene: TRBV4-3; CDR3aa: CASSQIGATDTQYF; CDR3nt: TGCGCCAGCAGCCAGATCGGGGCCACAGATACGCAGTATTTT
j_gene: TRBJ2-1; abundance: many; d_gene: .; v_gene: TRBV7-9; CDR3aa: CASSSSMNEQFF; CDR3nt: TGTGCCAGCAGCTCATCTATGAATGAGCAGTTCTTC
j_gene: TRBJ2-5; abundance: few; d_gene: .; v_gene: TRBV7-6; CDR3aa: CASSLYGQETQYF; CDR3nt: TGTGCCAGCAGCTTATACGGTCAAGAGACCCAGTACTTC
j_gene: TRBJ1-5; abundance: many; d_gene: .; v_gene: TRBV19; CDR3aa: CASSIEGHQPQHF; CDR3nt: TGTGCCAGTAGTATAGAGGGGCATCAGCCCCAGCATTTT
j_gene: TRBJ2-7; abundance: few; d_gene: .; v_gene: TRBV7-2; CDR3aa: CASSSLLSGSYEQYF; CDR3nt: TGTGCCAGCAGCTCCCTTTTGAGCGGCTCCTACGAGCAGTACTTC
j_gene: TRBJ2-5; abundance: few; d_gene: TRBD2; v_gene: TRBV7-9; CDR3aa: CASSRSSGPGETQYF; CDR3nt: TGTGCCAGCAGCCGTTCTAGCGGCCCCGGGGAGACCCAGTACTTC
j_gene: TRBJ2-3; abundance: few; d_gene: .; v_gene: TRBV27; CDR3aa: CASSLNGPRSTDTQYF; CDR3nt: TGTGCCAGCAGTTTAAACGGGCCTAGATCCACAGATACGCAGTATTTT
j_gene: TRBJ2-3; abundance: many; d_gene: .; v_gene: TRBV29-1; CDR3aa: CSVGLLGTDTQYF; CDR3nt: TGCAGCGTTGGTTTATTGGGGACAGATACGCAGTATTTT
j_gene: TRBJ1-1; abundance: many; d_gene: .; v_gene: TRBV29-1; CDR3aa: CSAQGSWGDTEAFF; CDR3nt: TGCAGCGCGCAAGGGTCGTGGGGGGACACTGAAGCTTTCTTT
j_gene: TRBJ1-1; abundance: many; d_gene: .; v_gene: TRBV5-1; CDR3aa: CASSEWGNTEAFF; CDR3nt: TGCGCCAGCAGCGAGTGGGGGAACACTGAAGCTTTCTTT
j_gene: TRBJ1-2; abundance: many; d_gene: .; v_gene: TRBV7-2; CDR3aa: CASSLSPDNYGYTF; CDR3nt: TGTGCCAGCAGCTTATCGCCAGATAACTATGGCTACACCTTC
j_gene: TRBJ2-7; abundance: .; d_gene: TRBD1; v_gene: TRBV6-6; CDR3aa: CASSYLGQGGNEQYF; CDR3nt: TGTGCCAGCAGTTACTTGGGACAGGGTGGTAACGAGCAGTACTTC
j_gene: TRBJ2-7; abundance: few; d_gene: TRBD2; v_gene: TRBV7-2; CDR3aa: CASSRGLEGDEQYF; CDR3nt: TGTGCCAGCAGCCGTGGACTAGAAGGAGACGAGCAGTACTTC
j_gene: TRBJ1-1; abundance: many; d_gene: .; v_gene: TRBV28; CDR3aa: CASSLLSTGAGRAFF; CDR3nt: TGTGCCAGCAGTTTACTCTCTACGGGAGCGGGAAGGGCTTTCTTT
j_gene: TRBJ2-1; abundance: few; d_gene: TRBD1; v_gene: TRBV12-5; CDR3aa: CASGLTGQGPDNEQFF; CDR3nt: TGTGCTAGTGGTTTGACGGGACAGGGTCCCGACAATGAGCAGTTCTTC
j_gene: TRBJ2-3; abundance: few; d_gene: .; v_gene: TRBV7-3; CDR3aa: CASSIARTDTQYF; CDR3nt: TGTGCCAGCAGCATAGCCCGCACAGATACGCAGTATTTT
j_gene: TRBJ1-5; abundance: .; d_gene: .; v_gene: TRBV16; CDR3aa: CASSQYKNNQPQHF; CDR3nt: TGTGCCAGCAGCCAATACAAAAACAATCAGCCCCAGCATTTT